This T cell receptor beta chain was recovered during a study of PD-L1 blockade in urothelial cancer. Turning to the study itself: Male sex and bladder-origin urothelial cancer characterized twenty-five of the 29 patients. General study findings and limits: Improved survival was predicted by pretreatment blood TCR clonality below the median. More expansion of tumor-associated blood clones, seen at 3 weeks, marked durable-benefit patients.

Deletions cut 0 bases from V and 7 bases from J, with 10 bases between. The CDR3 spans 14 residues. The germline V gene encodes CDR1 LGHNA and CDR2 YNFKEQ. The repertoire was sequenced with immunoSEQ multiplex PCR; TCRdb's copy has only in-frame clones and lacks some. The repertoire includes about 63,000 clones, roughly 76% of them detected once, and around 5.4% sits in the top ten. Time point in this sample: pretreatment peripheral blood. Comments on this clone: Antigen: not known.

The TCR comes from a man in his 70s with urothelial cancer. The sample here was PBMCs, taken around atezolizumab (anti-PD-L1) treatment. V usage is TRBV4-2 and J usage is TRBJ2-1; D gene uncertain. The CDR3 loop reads CASSQDVWANEQFF. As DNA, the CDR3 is TGTGCCAGCAGCCAAGATGTTTGGGCTAATGAGCAGTTCTTC.